The following is a TCR beta chain sequence with its context. The conserved closing phenylalanine or tryptophan is absent in this CDR3, likely reflecting a read error. No DNA is shown, since the ends of the CDR3 on it are uncertain; the CDR3 is the one TCRdb lists. The data are from a study of blood T cell repertoires in COVID-19. Termini included, the CDR3 measures 13 amino acids. The V gene's germline CDR1 is SGHAT and CDR2 FQNNGV. Sequencing used immunoSEQ multiplex PCR; TCRdb keeps in-frame clones, though not all of them. Seen here are over 250,000 clones, 84% observed once, and the top ten hold more than 1.1%.

The specimen sequenced was peripheral blood. The sequence derives from a human donor with COVID-19, enrolled during active disease. The donor label of this sample is uncertain. The chain is built from TRBV11-2 and TRBJ1-2; the D call TRBD1 from the table was never checked on the DNA. CDR3 protein: CASSLTAGGPISL.